The source of this T cell receptor beta chain is a study of cytomegalovirus exposure and HLA in healthy donors. Findings and caveats of the study: In a later analysis, the majority of CMV-associated beta chains seemingly showed HLA restriction.

PCR was performed using 60 Vbeta and 13 Jbeta primers. The table came from immunoSEQ multiplex PCR; TCRdb's copy has only in-frame clones and leaves some out. Of approximately 160,000 clones listed, around 79% are singletons. A word on this clone: Its target is unknown.

The sequence was collected from a woman aged 35 to 49 in good health and CMV-seropositive. Sequenced sample: PBMCs.

In DNA, the CDR3 is TGTGCCAGCAGCTTAGCCCGGACAACCTACGAGCAGTACTTC. Translating it yields CASSLARTTYEQYF. The V call is TRBV7-2, the J call TRBJ2-7; tentatively, D is TRBD1 (5 bases). This CDR3 contains 14 residues. V lost 0 bases, J lost 2 bases, and 8 bases lay in between. CDR1 is SGHTA and CDR2 is FQGNSA in the germline V gene.